These 14 T cell receptor beta chains were all obtained from the same sample, sequenced in a study of T cell repertoires in cytomegalovirus infection. TCRdb re-analysed the reads in MiXCR, keeping a single row per CDR3 protein. The data contain a few hundred thousand distinct CDR3 sequences, 25% to 35% of them singletons. Their specific antigens are unknown. The sample in question was cultured PBMCs, obtained from culture after CMV antigen stimulation. All receptors derive from a human donor in good health (CMV status not recorded). Some clones in this sample may be carry-over from other donors' samples.

This chain links TRBV7-1 with TRBJ2-1; no clear D. The DNA end is a closer match to TRBJ2-7, so the J assignment may be wrong. TRBV7-1 is filed as an ORF, its function uncertain. This CDR3 spans 12 amino acids. The CDR3 DNA reads TGTGCCAGCAGCTACGGTTCTGGTGAGCAGTACTTC. As protein: CASSYGSGEQYF.

V gene TRBV28 combines with J gene TRBJ1-5; TRBD1 agrees at 8 bases. Per the germline V gene, CDR1 is MDHEN and CDR2 is SYDVKM. The CDR3 is 15 amino acids. V was pared by 5 bases and J by 6 bases, with 9 bases of the junction left unmatched. The CDR3 DNA follows: TGTGCCAGCAGTAGGGCAGGGGGCAAGAGTCAGCCCCAGCATTTT. Encoded protein: CASSRAGGKSQPQHF.

This clonotype was found a few times. The chain carries TRBV7-8 and TRBJ2-6, with a possible D match to TRBD1 (6 bases). CDR3 size: 18 residues. The V and J ends lost 6 bases and 0 bases respectively, with 18 bases between them. Germline V gives CDR1 SGHVS, CDR2 FQNEAQ. CDR3 DNA sequence: TGTGCCAGCAGTCCGACCGGACAGATCTTCTCTGGGGCCAACGTCCTGACTTTC. Translation gives CASSPTGQIFSGANVLTF.

In its sample, this clonotype was seen a few times. This chain joins TRBV27 and TRBJ2-7, with TRBD2 matching 8 bases. The CDR3 spans 13 residues. Germline CDR1 reads MNHEY; CDR2 reads SMNVEV (reference sequence). The V segment lost 6 bases and the J segment 5 bases; nucleotides outside the gene matches: 6. CDR3 bases: TGTGCCAGCAGCCCGAGCGGGAGCAACGAGCAGTACTTC. It specifies CASSPSGSNEQYF.

Concerning this clonotype itself: In this CDR3 the conserved last residue, phenylalanine or tryptophan, is missing, so a read error is likely. It is unclear where the CDR3 begins or ends on the DNA, so no DNA is shown, and the CDR3 is as TCRdb lists it. V gene TRBV20-1 combines with J gene TRBJ1-5; the table's TRBD1 call for D was not verified on the DNA. Germline assignment: CDR1 DFQATT and CDR2 SNEGSKA (reference sequence). The length of the CDR3 is 10 amino acids, counting both ends. The CDR3 protein is CSARTGDPSL.

CDR3 nucleotide sequence: TGTGCCAGCAGCTCCAGTCCAGCGGGCGAGCAGTTCTTC. Protein product: CASSSSPAGEQFF. The J gene is TRBJ2-1, the V gene TRBV7-3; D may be TRBD2 (6 bases). Germline CDR1 reads SGHTA; CDR2 reads FQGTGA. With 4 bases removed from V and 10 bases from J, the gap between germline ends came to 14 bases. This CDR3 region has 13 residues.

This clonotype was seen many times. V gene TRBV19 combines with J gene TRBJ2-5; 8 bases line up with TRBD1. CDR3 length: 16 residues. In germline, CDR1 is LNHDA, CDR2 SQIVND (reference sequence). V dropped 4 bases and J dropped 5; count of bases not matched to a gene: 12. The CDR3 region has the DNA TGTGCCAGTAGTACAGGGACTGGACAGGGTATGGAGACCCAGTACTTC. This translates into CASSTGTGQGMETQYF. Together with reference TRBV19 and TRBJ2-5, the CDR3 gives the full variable domain: DGGITQSPKYLFRKEGQNVTLSCEQNLNHDAMYWYRQDPGQGLRLIYYSQIVNDFQKGDIAEGYSVSREKKESFPLTVTSAQKNPTAFYLCASSTGTGQGMETQYFGPGTRLLVL.

This CDR3 reads CASSSGLKETQYF. The CDR3 nucleotides read TGTGCCAGCAGCTCGGGACTTAAAGAGACCCAGTACTTC. V is TRBV6-1 and J is TRBJ2-5; TRBD2 is a possible D gene (6 bases). This CDR3 spans 13 amino acids. CDR1 is MNHNS and CDR2 is SASEGT in the germline V gene. V was shortened by 6 bases and J by 3 bases, with 11 bases between the two germline ends.

The chain carries TRBV19 and TRBJ1-5; D is ambiguous. Germline-derived CDR1 and CDR2 are LNHDA and SQIVND (reference sequence). Trimming removed 1 base at V and 0 bases at J, with 7 bases between. This CDR3 is built from 15 residues. CDR3 nucleotides: TGTGCCAGTAGTATAGGAGGACTTAGCAATCAGCCCCAGCATTTT. Encoded protein: CASSIGGLSNQPQHF.

This clonotype was observed at least ten times. The chain carries TRBV7-8 and TRBJ2-5; 10 nucleotides line up with TRBD2. Trimming cost V 1 base and J 2 bases; bases outside gene matches: 7. CDR1 is SGHVS, CDR2 FQNEAQ, per germline. CDR3 size: 17 residues. The CDR3 reads CASSLGVAGGLQETQYF. The CDR3 DNA is TGTGCCAGCAGCTTAGGGGTAGCGGGAGGCCTACAAGAGACCCAGTACTTC.

Only a few counts were recorded for this clonotype. This chain uses TRBV12-3 or TRBV12-4 with TRBJ2-1; D is uncertain. The CDR3 loop spans 14 amino acids. Trimming cost V 1 base and J 4 bases, with 8 bases left between them. The CDR3 DNA reads TGTGCCAGCAGTTTAGGCGTCCCATACAATGAGCAGTTCTTC. Translation: CASSLGVPYNEQFF.

This clonotype was seen more than once but under ten times. The V call is TRBV27, the J call TRBJ2-2; TRBD2 is a possible D gene (5 bases). This CDR3 region has 15 residues. Trimming pared 3 bases from V and 3 bases from J, leaving 11 bases between. Germline CDR1 reads MNHEY; CDR2 reads SMNVEV (reference sequence). The CDR3 loop reads CASSLRGRDTGELFF. DNA for the CDR3: TGTGCCAGCAGTTTGAGAGGGAGAGACACCGGGGAGCTGTTTTTT.

This clonotype was picked up a small number of times. J is TRBJ1-1 and V is TRBV7-2; D ambiguous. The V end lost 2 bases, the J end lost 1 base, and 11 bases lay between the germline ends. There are 15 residues in the CDR3. Germline V gene data show CDR1 as SGHTA and CDR2 as FQGNSA. The CDR3 loop reads CASSLKARENTEAFF. The CDR3 coding sequence is TGTGCCAGCAGCTTAAAGGCGAGGGAGAACACTGAAGCTTTCTTT.

This clonotype was seen more than once but under ten times. This chain uses TRBV6-2 or TRBV6-3 with TRBJ2-7; D unresolved. V lost 8 bases and J 0 bases, leaving 11 bases between the germline ends. In germline, CDR1 is MNHEY, CDR2 SVGEGT. The CDR3 sequence is 13 residues long. The CDR3 loop reads CASGRRTSYEQYF. The CDR3 DNA follows: TGTGCCAGCGGCAGGCGGACCTCCTACGAGCAGTACTTC.